The T cell receptor (beta chain) described here comes from a study of blood T cell repertoires in COVID-19. Study details: Donors in the United States, Italy and Spain gave samples during acute or convalescent COVID-19.

The germline CDR1 and CDR2 sequences are MNHNY and SVGAGI (reference sequence). With 10 bases removed from V and 4 bases from J, the gap between germline ends came to 10 bases. The CDR3 extends over 11 amino acids. Repertoires were generated with immunoSEQ multiplex PCR, while TCRdb's copy carries only in-frame clones and drops some. Of approximately 230,000 clones listed, around 80% are singletons. Specimen: peripheral blood. This clonotype originated in a man aged 25-45 years with active or convalescent COVID-19. This sequence joins TRBV6-6 and TRBJ1-1; D unresolved. This chain's CDR3 is CAISGFTEAFF. The CDR3 DNA is TGTGCCATCTCCGGTTTCACTGAAGCTTTCTTT.